The entry below gives a single T cell receptor (beta chain) sequence along with its context. Its antigen is not identified. Method: immunoSEQ multiplex PCR; TCRdb's copy keeps in-frame clones and lacks some. The sample gives 190,000 or so clones, about 80% of which show up once; 2.8% is in the top ten. The data are from a study of cytomegalovirus exposure and HLA in healthy donors. Germline V gene data show CDR1 as LNHDA and CDR2 as SQIVND (reference sequence). The length of the CDR3 is 13 residues. Trimming cost V 3 bases and J 2 bases, with 8 bases left between them. Overall study findings and caveats: A list of roughly 180 TCR beta chains associated with cytomegalovirus was given. One later analysis, an examination of the 120 or so validation repertoires, found that first-cohort TCR clusters tended to co-occur in them.

The sample comprised PBMCs. This receptor was identified in a woman under 30 in good health and CMV-seropositive. The chain couples TRBV19 to TRBJ2-7; D gene ambiguous. The CDR3 DNA reads TGTGCCAGTAGTATGCAGATTACCTACGAGCAGTACTTC. This gives the protein CASSMQITYEQYF.